This T cell receptor beta chain stems from a study of technical replicates of blood from a handful of donors (TCRdb year 2017). This clone was counted once. Its antigen specificity is not known. No base-level quality is on record; no much larger clone is a single base apart. Looking up the germline V gene (reference sequence) yields CDR1 MNHEY and CDR2 SMNVEV. Inclusive of the bounding cysteine and phenylalanine, the CDR3 is 15 residues long. The only DNA kept is the CDR3, 45 bases in frame from the first base. Trimming leaves V shorter by 4 bases and J shorter by 6 bases, with the junction holding 5 bases beyond the gene matches. Library preparation employed the immunoSEQ multiplex PCR assay. As stored in TCRdb, this immuneACCESS dataset retains in-frame rearrangements with V and J assigned. A fraction of the clones does not appear; measured against another copy, unresolved V genes explain less than half of the discrepancy, and the remainder lacks a known reason. The sample table shows tens of thousands of clones, and more than 90% are seen once. Together, the top ten hold about 0.37% of the sample.

This receptor was obtained from a human donor in good health. Sequencing input: T cells isolated from PBMCs. The receptor chain draws on TRBV27 and TRBJ2-1; 11 bases in the junction line up with TRBD2. For the CDR3, the sequence is CASSSRTSGPNEQFF. In nucleotide form, the sequence is TGTGCCAGCAGTTCTCGGACTAGCGGGCCCAATGAGCAGTTCTTC.